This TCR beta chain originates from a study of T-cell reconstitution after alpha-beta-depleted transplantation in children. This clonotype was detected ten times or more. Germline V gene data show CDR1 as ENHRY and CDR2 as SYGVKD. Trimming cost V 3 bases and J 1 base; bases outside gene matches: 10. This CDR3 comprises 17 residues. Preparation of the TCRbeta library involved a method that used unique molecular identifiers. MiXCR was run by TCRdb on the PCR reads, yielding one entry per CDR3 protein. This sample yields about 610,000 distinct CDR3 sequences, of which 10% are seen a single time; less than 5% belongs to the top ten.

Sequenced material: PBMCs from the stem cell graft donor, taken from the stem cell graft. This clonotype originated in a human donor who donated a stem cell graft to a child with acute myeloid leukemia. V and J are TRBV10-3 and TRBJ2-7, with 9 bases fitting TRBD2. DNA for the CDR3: TGTGCCATCAGTGATGTCCTAGCGGGAACCAGTTCCTACGAGCAGTACTTC. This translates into CAISDVLAGTSSYEQYF.